Listed below are T cell receptor beta chains from one sample, sequenced in a study of blood T cell repertoires in COVID-19. The table came from immunoSEQ multiplex PCR; TCRdb's copy has only in-frame clones and leaves some out. The table records 120,000 to 150,000 clones, approximately 87% of them present only once. Sequencing used peripheral blood. These receptors all come from a woman aged 50 to 60 with active or convalescent COVID-19. Both conserved end residues are part of each CDR3. A D gene is named only where the DNA matches it firmly.

J gene,D gene,V gene,CDR3 protein
TRBJ2-1,NA,TRBV27,CASSLKDQQGVSNNEQFF
TRBJ2-7,NA,TRBV29-1,CSGRGDSYEQYF
TRBJ2-7,TRBD1,TRBV18,CASSPAGQGSYEQYF
TRBJ1-4,TRBD1,TRBV2,CASSSGTGGANEKLFF
TRBJ2-1,TRBD2,TRBV3-1/TRBV3-2,CASSRERGVYNEQFF
TRBJ2-7,TRBD1,TRBV5-6,CASSSSHRTGVEQYF
TRBJ2-3,NA,TRBV6-5,CASSYDDFSTDTQYF
TRBJ2-3,TRBD2,TRBV4-2,CASSHYGTSGTDTQYF
TRBJ1-2,NA,TRBV20-1,CSASAGSRYGYTF
TRBJ2-3,NA,TRBV11-2,CASSLGEVTQYF
TRBJ2-3,TRBD2,TRBV5-4,CASSRAGGADTQYF
TRBJ2-7,NA,TRBV27,CASSLYLGAFEQYF
TRBJ1-2,NA,TRBV28,CATSFPPGGNYGYTF
TRBJ1-1,NA,TRBV7-2,CASSFGRGFAEAFF
TRBJ1-1,TRBD1,TRBV19,CASSTTGDPEAFF
TRBJ2-7,NA,TRBV5-4,CASSLEQGYEQYF
TRBJ2-5,NA,TRBV5-1,CASSLTTQETQYF
TRBJ1-1,NA,TRBV5-4,CASSKAGTPGRRNTEAFF
TRBJ2-5,NA,TRBV29-1,CSVGSRAGGETQYF
TRBJ1-3,NA,TRBV13,CASSSPGEMHTIYF
TRBJ1-2,TRBD1,TRBV19,CASSVGQGLRSGYTF
TRBJ1-2,TRBD1,TRBV28,CASRLGDRGRGGYTF
TRBJ1-5,NA,TRBV7-2,CASSLQGFSNQPQHF
TRBJ1-1,NA,TRBV6-5,CATGGGYRGTEAFF
TRBJ1-4,TRBD1,TRBV28,CASSPSQGGEKLFF
TRBJ1-3,TRBD1,TRBV7-8,CASSLRVPGRGSGNTIYF
TRBJ2-1,TRBD2,TRBV4-1,CASSQRTSGGINEQFF
TRBJ2-5,TRBD2,TRBV4-2,CASSQDLAGGETQYF
TRBJ1-2,TRBD1,TRBV18,CASSRTGTGGNYGYTF
TRBJ1-1,NA,TRBV18,CASSRGRGTEAFF
TRBJ2-1,TRBD2,TRBV9,CASSVGAPGLGAGEQFF
TRBJ2-3,NA,TRBV29-1,CSVRRTAVGDTQYF
TRBJ2-5,TRBD2,TRBV27,CASGSPLAGGPETQYF
TRBJ1-1,TRBD1,TRBV5-4,CASSPQGRNEAFF
TRBJ1-2,TRBD1,TRBV5-1,CASSSGTGYDGYTF
TRBJ1-5,TRBD1,TRBV6-5,CATKEGDSNNQPQHF
TRBJ1-5,TRBD1,TRBV6-1,CASSEATGGGQPQHF
TRBJ2-5,TRBD2,TRBV9,CASSVRLAGGWETQYF
TRBJ2-3,TRBD2,TRBV5-1,CASRFGGLAVTDTQYF
TRBJ1-2,NA,TRBV3-1/TRBV3-2,CASSPPAGDGYTF